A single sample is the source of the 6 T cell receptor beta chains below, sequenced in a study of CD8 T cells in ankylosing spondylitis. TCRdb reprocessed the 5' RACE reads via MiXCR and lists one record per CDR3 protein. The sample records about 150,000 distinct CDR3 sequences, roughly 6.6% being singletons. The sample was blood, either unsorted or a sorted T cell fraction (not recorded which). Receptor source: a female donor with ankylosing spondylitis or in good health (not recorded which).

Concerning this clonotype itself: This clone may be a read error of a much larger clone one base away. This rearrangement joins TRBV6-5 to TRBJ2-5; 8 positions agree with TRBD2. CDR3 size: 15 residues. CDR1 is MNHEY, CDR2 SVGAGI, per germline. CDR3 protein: CASSSSGGSQETQCF. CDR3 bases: TGTGCCAGCAGTTCGTCGGGGGGGTCCCAAGAGACCCAGTGCTTC.

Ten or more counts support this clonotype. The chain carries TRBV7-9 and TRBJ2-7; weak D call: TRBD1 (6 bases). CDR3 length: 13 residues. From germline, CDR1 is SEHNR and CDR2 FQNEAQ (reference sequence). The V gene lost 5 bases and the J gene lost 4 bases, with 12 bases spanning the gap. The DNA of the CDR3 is TGTGCCAGCAGCAGGCTAACAGGGTACGAGCAGTACTTC. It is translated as CASSRLTGYEQYF.

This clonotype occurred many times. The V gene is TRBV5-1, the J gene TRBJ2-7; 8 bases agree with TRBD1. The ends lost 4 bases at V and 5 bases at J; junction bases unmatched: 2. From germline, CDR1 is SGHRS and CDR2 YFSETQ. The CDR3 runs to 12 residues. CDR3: CASSLTGDEQYF. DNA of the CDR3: TGCGCCAGCAGCCTGACAGGGGACGAGCAGTACTTC.

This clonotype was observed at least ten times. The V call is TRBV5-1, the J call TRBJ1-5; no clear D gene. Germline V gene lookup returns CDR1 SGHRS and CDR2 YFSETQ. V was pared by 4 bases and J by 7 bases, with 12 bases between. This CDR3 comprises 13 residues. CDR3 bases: TGCGCCAGCAGCATCCGTACTGGGCAGCCCCAGCATTTT. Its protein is CASSIRTGQPQHF.

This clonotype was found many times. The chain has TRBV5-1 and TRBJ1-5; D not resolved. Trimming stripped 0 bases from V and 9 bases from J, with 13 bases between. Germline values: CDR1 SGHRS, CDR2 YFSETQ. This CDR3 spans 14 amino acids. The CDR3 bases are TGCGCCAGCAGCTTGGGGGCCCCGGGTCGGCCCCAGCATTTT. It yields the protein CASSLGAPGRPQHF.

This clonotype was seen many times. The CDR3 is CASSPSRGYNEQFF. The CDR3 DNA reads TGTGCCAGCAGTCCCTCCCGGGGGTACAATGAGCAGTTCTTC. The genes are TRBV12-3 or TRBV12-4 and TRBJ2-1; possibly TRBD2 for D (6 bases). The CDR3 sequence is 14 residues long. V shed 5 bases and J shed 4 bases, with 12 bases lying between them.